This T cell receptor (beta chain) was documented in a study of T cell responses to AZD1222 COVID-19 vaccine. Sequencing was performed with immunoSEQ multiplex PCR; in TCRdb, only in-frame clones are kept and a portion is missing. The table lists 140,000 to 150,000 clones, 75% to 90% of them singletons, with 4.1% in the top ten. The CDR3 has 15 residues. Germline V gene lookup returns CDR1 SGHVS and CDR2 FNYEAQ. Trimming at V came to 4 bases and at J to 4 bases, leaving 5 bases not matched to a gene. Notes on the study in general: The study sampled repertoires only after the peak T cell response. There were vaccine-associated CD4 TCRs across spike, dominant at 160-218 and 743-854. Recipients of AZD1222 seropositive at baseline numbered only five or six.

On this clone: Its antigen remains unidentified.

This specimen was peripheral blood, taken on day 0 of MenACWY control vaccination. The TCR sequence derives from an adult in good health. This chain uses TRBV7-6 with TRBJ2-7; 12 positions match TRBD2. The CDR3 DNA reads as TGTGCCAGCAGCTCCCCCCTAGCGGGGGGGTACGAGCAGTACTTC. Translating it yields CASSSPLAGGYEQYF.